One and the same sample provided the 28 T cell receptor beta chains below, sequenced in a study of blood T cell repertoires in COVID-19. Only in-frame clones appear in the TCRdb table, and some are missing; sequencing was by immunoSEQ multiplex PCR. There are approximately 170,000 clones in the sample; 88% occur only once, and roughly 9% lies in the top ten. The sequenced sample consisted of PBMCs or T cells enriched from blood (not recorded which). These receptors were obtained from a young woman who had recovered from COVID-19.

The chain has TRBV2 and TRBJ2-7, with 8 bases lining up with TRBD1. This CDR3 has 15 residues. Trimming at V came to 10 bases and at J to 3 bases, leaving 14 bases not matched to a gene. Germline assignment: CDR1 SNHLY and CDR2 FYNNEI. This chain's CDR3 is CATAQRQGHNYEQYF. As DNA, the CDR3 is TGTGCCACCGCTCAGAGACAGGGGCACAACTACGAGCAGTACTTC.

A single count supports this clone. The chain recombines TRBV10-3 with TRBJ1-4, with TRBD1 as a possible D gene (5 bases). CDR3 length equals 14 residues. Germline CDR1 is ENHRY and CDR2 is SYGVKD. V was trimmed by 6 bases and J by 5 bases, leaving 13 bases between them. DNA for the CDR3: TGTGCCATCAGGGGTCAGGGATCGAATGAAAAACTGTTTTTT. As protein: CAIRGQGSNEKLFF.

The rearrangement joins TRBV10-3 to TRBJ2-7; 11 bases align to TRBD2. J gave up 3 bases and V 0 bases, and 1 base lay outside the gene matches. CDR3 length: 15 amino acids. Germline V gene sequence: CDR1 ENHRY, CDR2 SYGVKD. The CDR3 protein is CAISESLAGGYEQYF. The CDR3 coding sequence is TGTGCCATCAGTGAGTCGCTAGCGGGAGGCTACGAGCAGTACTTC.

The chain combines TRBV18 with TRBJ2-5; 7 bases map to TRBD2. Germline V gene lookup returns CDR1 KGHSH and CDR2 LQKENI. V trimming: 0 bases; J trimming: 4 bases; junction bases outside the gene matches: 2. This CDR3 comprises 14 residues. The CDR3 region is CASSPPIAGETQYF. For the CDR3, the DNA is TGTGCCAGCTCACCACCCATAGCGGGAGAGACCCAGTACTTC.

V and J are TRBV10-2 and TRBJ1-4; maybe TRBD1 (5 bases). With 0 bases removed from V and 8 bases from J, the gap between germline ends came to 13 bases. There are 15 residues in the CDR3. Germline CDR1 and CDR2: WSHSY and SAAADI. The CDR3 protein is CASSESSQGGEKLFF. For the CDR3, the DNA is TGCGCCAGCAGTGAGTCGAGTCAGGGTGGAGAAAAACTGTTTTTT.

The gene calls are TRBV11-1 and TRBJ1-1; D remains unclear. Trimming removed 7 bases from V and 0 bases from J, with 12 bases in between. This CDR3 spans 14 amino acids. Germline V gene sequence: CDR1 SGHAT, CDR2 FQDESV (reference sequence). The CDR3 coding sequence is TGTGCCAGCACCATCGGACTGATGAACACTGAAGCTTTCTTT. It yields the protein CASTIGLMNTEAFF.

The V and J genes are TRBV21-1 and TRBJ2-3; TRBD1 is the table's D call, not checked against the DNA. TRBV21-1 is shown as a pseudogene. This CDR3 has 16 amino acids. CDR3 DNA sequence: TGTGCCAGCAGCAAAGTGGCAGGGGGGCTCACAGATACGCAGTATTTT. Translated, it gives CASSKVAGGLTDTQYF.

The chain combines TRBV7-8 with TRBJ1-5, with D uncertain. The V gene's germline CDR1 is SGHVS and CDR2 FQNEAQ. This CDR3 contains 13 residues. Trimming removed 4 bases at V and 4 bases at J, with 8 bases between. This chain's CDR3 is CASSYVGNQPQHF. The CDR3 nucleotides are TGTGCCAGCAGCTACGTCGGGAATCAGCCCCAGCATTTT.

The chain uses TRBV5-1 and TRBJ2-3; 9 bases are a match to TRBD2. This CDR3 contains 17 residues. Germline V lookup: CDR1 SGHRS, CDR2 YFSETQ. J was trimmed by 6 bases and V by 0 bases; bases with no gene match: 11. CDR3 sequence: CASSLGLAGTMGDTQYF. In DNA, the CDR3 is TGCGCCAGCAGCTTGGGGCTAGCGGGAACGATGGGGGATACGCAGTATTTT.

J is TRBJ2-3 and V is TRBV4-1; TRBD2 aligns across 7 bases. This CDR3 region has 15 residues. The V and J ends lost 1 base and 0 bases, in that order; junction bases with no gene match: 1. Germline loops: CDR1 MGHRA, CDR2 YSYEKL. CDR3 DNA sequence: TGCGCCAGCAGCCAAGTGGGGGGGAGCACAGATACGCAGTATTTT. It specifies CASSQVGGSTDTQYF.

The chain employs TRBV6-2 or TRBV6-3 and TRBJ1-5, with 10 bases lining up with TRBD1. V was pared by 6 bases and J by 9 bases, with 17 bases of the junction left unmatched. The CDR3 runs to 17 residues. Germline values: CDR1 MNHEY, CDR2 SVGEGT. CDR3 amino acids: CASSPNGQGEKKGPQHF. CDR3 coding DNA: TGTGCCAGCAGCCCAAACGGACAGGGGGAGAAAAAAGGGCCCCAGCATTTT.

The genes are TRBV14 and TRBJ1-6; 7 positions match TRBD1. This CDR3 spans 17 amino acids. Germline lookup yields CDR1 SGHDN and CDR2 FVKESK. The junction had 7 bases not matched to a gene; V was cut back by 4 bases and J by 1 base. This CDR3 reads CASSRTGDRSYNSPLHF. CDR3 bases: TGTGCCAGCAGCCGTACAGGGGATAGGTCCTATAATTCACCCCTCCACTTT. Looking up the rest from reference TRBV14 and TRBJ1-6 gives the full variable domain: EAGVTQFPSHSVIEKGQTVTLRCDPISGHDNLYWYRRVMGKEIKFLLHFVKESKQDESGMPNNRFLAERTGGTYSTLKVQPAELEDSGVYFCASSRTGDRSYNSPLHFGNGTRLTVT.

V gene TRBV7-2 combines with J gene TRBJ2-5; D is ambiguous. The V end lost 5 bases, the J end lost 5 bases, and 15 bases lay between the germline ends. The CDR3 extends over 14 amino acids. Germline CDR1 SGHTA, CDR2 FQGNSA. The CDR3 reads CASSGRYGAETQYF. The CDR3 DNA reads TGTGCCAGCAGCGGGCGTTACGGTGCCGAGACCCAGTACTTC.

CDR3: CASSPLDRGTYEQYF. CDR3 nucleotide sequence: TGTGCCAGCTCACCACTAGACAGGGGAACCTACGAGCAGTACTTC. The chain employs TRBV18 and TRBJ2-7, with 8 bases fitting TRBD1. This CDR3 contains 15 residues. V dropped 1 base and J dropped 2; count of bases not matched to a gene: 4. Germline V gene sequence: CDR1 KGHSH, CDR2 LQKENI.

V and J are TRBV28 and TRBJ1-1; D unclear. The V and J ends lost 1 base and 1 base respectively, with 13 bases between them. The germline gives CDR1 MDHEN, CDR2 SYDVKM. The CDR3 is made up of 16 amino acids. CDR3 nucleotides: TGTGCCAGCAGTTTATATACGGGCGCGGGGAACACTGAAGCTTTCTTT. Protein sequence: CASSLYTGAGNTEAFF.

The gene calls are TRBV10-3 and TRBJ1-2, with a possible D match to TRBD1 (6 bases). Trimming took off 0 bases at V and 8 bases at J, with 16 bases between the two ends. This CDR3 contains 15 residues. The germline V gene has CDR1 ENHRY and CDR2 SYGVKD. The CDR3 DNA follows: TGTGCCATCAGTGAGTCGAGAACAGGGACGGAAGGCTACACCTTC. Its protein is CAISESRTGTEGYTF.

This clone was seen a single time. The CDR3 DNA reads as TGTGCCAGCAGCTTAGGCAATTGGGGGCTGATAAATTCACCCCTCCACTTT. Translation: CASSLGNWGLINSPLHF. The chain is built from TRBV7-2 and TRBJ1-6; TRBD1 is a possible D gene (6 bases). From germline, CDR1 is SGHTA and CDR2 FQGNSA. This CDR3 region has 17 residues. The germline V and J ends were trimmed by 1 base and 7 bases, with 17 bases remaining between them.

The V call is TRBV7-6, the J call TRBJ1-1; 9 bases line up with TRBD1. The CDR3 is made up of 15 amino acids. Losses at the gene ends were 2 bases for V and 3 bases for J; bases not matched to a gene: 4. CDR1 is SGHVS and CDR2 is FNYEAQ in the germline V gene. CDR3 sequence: CASSLRDRGDTEAFF. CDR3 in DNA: TGTGCCAGCAGCTTAAGAGACAGGGGGGACACTGAAGCTTTCTTT.

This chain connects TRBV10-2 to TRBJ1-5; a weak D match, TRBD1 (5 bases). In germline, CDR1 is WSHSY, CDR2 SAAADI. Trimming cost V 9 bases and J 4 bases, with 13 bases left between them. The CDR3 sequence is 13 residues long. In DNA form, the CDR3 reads TGCGCCAGTCGACAGTTTCTTAATCAGCCCCAGCATTTT. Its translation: CASRQFLNQPQHF.

The CDR3 nucleotides read TGTGCCAGCACGATACTATCAGGGGGCAGCAACACTGAAGCTTTCTTT. Amino acid sequence: CASTILSGGSNTEAFF. J is TRBJ1-1 and V is TRBV18, with TRBD1 identical over 8 bases. The V gene's germline CDR1 is KGHSH and CDR2 LQKENI. Losses at the gene ends were 8 bases for V and 2 bases for J; bases not matched to a gene: 13. The CDR3 extends over 16 amino acids.

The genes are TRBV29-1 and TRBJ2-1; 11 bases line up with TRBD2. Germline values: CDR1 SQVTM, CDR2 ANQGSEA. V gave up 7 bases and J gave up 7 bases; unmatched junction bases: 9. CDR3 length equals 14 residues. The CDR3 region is CSALAGGYANEQFF. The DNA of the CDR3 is TGCAGCGCCCTAGCGGGAGGCTATGCTAATGAGCAGTTCTTC.

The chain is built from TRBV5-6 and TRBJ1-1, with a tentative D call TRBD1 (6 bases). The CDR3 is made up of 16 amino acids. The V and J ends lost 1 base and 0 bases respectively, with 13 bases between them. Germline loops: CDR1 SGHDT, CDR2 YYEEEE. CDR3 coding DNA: TGTGCCAGCAGCTTGAAGGGGGGGCCCATGAACACTGAAGCTTTCTTT. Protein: CASSLKGGPMNTEAFF.

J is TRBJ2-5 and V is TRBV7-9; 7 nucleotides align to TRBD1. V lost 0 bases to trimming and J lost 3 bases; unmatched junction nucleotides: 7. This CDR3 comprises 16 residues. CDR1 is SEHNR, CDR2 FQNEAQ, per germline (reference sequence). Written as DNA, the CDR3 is TGTGCCAGCAGCTTAGCGGACCTAACAGGGGAAGAGACCCAGTACTTC. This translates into CASSLADLTGEETQYF.

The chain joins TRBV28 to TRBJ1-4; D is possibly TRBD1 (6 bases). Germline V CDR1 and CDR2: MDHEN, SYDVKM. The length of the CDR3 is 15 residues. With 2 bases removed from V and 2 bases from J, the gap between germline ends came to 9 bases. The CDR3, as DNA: TGTGCCAGCAGTTTACCAGGGGCGACTAATGAAAAACTGTTTTTT. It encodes CASSLPGATNEKLFF.

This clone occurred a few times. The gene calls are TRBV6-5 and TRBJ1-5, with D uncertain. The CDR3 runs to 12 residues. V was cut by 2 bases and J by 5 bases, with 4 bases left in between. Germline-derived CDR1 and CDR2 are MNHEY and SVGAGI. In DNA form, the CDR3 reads TGTGCCAGCAGTTACACAGATCAGCCCCAGCATTTT. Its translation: CASSYTDQPQHF.

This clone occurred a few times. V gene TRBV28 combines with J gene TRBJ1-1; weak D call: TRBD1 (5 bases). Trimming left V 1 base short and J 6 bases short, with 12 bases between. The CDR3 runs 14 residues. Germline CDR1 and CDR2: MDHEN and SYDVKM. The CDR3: CASSLSRGMAEAFF. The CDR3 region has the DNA TGTGCCAGCAGTTTATCTAGGGGTATGGCTGAAGCTTTCTTT. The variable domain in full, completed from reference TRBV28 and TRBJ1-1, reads DVKVTQSSRYLVKRTGEKVFLECVQDMDHENMFWYRQDPGLGLRLIYFSYDVKMKEKGDIPEGYSVSREKKERFSLILESASTNQTSMYLCASSLSRGMAEAFFGQGTRLTVV.

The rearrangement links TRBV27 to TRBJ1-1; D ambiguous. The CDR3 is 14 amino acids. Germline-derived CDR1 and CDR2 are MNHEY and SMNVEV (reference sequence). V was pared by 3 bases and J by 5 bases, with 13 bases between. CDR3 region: CASSLARGRTEAFF. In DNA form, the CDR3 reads TGTGCCAGCAGTTTGGCCAGAGGGCGGACTGAAGCTTTCTTT.

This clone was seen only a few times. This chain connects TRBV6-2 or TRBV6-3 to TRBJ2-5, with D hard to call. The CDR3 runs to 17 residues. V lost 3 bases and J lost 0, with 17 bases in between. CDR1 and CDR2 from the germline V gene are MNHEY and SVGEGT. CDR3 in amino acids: CASSYVLVGLDQETQYF. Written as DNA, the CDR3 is TGTGCCAGCAGTTATGTGTTAGTGGGCTTGGACCAAGAGACCCAGTACTTC.